The 32 T cell receptor beta chains reported below all come from one sample, sequenced in a study of T cells expressing NK-cell markers (TCRdb year 2020). Libraries came from 5' RACE. TCRdb lists the instrument as Illumina HiSeq 2000. Once TCRdb had reprocessed the reads, it stored one entry per CDR3 protein sequence and supplied no DNA. This sample's table contains about 450,000 distinct CDR3 sequences. The ten largest clonotypes hold roughly 7.2% of the sample. The specimen was blood T cells: a sorted CD56 or NKG2C T cell subset, CD4+ or CD8+ T cells, or bulk PBMC T cells (not recorded which). The receptor set was obtained from a woman aged 18 to 75 in good health.

The chain uses TRBV29-1 and TRBJ2-5; absent DNA, TCRdb's TRBD1 call cannot be checked. CDR3 length: 12 residues. Germline V gives CDR1 SQVTM, CDR2 ANQGSEA. Here the CDR3 reads CSALGEQETQYF. Complete variable domain (other parts from reference TRBV29-1 and TRBJ2-5): SAVISQKPSRDICQRGTSLTIQCQVDSQVTMMFWYRQQPGQSLTLIATANQGSEATYESGFVIDKFPISRPNLTFSTLTVSNMSPEDSSIYLCSALGEQETQYFGPGTRLLVL.

The rearrangement uses TRBV29-1 and TRBJ2-4; TCRdb reports TRBD2, a call that lacks DNA to check it against. The CDR3 totals 12 residues. Germline V lookup: CDR1 SQVTM, CDR2 ANQGSEA. The CDR3 loop is CSGGGGKNIQYF.

The chain uses TRBV6-5 and TRBJ2-1; there is no DNA to check the TCRdb D call of TRBD2. The CDR3 length is 16 residues. The germline V gene encodes CDR1 MNHEY and CDR2 SVGAGI. CDR3 sequence: CASSYGLAGGHNEQFF.

The rearrangement joins TRBV7-9 to TRBJ2-1; checking the TCRdb D call of TRBD2 is not possible without DNA. This CDR3 contains 16 residues. Germline-derived CDR1 and CDR2 are SEHNR and FQNEAQ (reference sequence). The CDR3 region is CASIRDGLAANNEQFF.

V is TRBV7-2 and J is TRBJ2-1; TCRdb selects TRBD1, and the lack of DNA leaves this call unchecked. The CDR3 is 14 amino acids. The germline gives CDR1 SGHTA, CDR2 FQGNSA. The CDR3: CASSLGGGQVEQFF.

CDR3 amino acids: CASSTGQLVEQYF. The rearrangement uses TRBV11-1 and TRBJ2-7; TCRdb selects TRBD1, and the lack of DNA leaves this call unchecked. CDR3 length: 13 residues. Germline-derived CDR1 and CDR2 are SGHAT and FQDESV (reference sequence). Full variable domain (missing parts from reference TRBV11-1 and TRBJ2-7): EAEVAQSPRYKITEKSQAVAFWCDPISGHATLYWYRQILGQGPELLVQFQDESVVDDSQLPKDRFSAERLKGVDSTLKIQPAELGDSAMYLCASSTGQLVEQYFGPGTRLTVT.

The chain carries TRBV29-1 and TRBJ2-1; TCRdb calls TRBD1, which cannot be checked without DNA. Germline V lookup: CDR1 SQVTM, CDR2 ANQGSEA. There are 13 residues in the CDR3. The CDR3 here is CSADRHSYNEQFF.

The J gene is TRBJ2-2, the V gene TRBV5-1; TCRdb's D call, TRBD1, is unchecked because there is no DNA. Germline lookup yields CDR1 SGHRS and CDR2 YFSETQ. The CDR3 extends over 13 amino acids. Here the CDR3 reads CASSPQGGGELFF.

V and J are TRBV6-1 and TRBJ1-3; TCRdb outputs TRBD1, but without DNA this stays unchecked. The germline V gene has CDR1 MNHNS and CDR2 SASEGT. The CDR3 consists of 14 residues. The CDR3 loop is CASRSGGTGNTIYF.

The J gene is TRBJ2-3, the V gene TRBV20-1; absent DNA, TCRdb's TRBD2 call cannot be checked. This CDR3 is built from 16 residues. Germline lookup yields CDR1 DFQATT and CDR2 SNEGSKA (reference sequence). The CDR3 here is CSARGVGRAYTDTQYF.

The rearrangement uses TRBV4-2 and TRBJ2-1; TCRdb picks TRBD1, but there is no DNA to check that call. The CDR3 runs to 15 residues. Germline V gene data show CDR1 as LGHNA and CDR2 as YNFKEQ. CDR3 sequence: CASSQARTGYNEQFF.

This chain joins TRBV20-1 and TRBJ1-3. Germline CDR1 reads DFQATT; CDR2 reads SNEGSKA (reference sequence). CDR3 length: 14 residues. The CDR3 here is CSASTRASGNTIYF.

This sequence joins TRBV12-3 or TRBV12-4 and TRBJ2-3; TCRdb proposes TRBD2, but this gene call is untestable without DNA. The CDR3 runs to 15 residues. This chain's CDR3 is CASSFGLRRGDTQYF.

This chain links TRBV7-8 with TRBJ1-5. CDR1 and CDR2 (germline): SGHVS, FQNEAQ. CDR3 length equals 12 residues. The CDR3 reads CASSLSAQPQHF. The full variable domain, rest sourced from reference TRBV7-8 and TRBJ1-5, is GAGVSQSPRYKVAKRGQDVALRCDPISGHVSLFWYQQALGQGPEFLTYFQNEAQLDKSGLPSDRFFAERPEGSVSTLKIQRTQQEDSAVYLCASSLSAQPQHFGDGTRLSIL.

This rearrangement joins TRBV5-1 to TRBJ2-1; TCRdb's D call of TRBD2 is untestable without DNA. CDR3 length: 14 amino acids. In germline, CDR1 is SGHRS, CDR2 YFSETQ. The CDR3 is CASRSGETYNEQFF. Together with reference TRBV5-1 and TRBJ2-1, the CDR3 gives the full variable domain: KAGVTQTPRYLIKTRGQQVTLSCSPISGHRSVSWYQQTPGQGLQFLFEYFSETQRNKGNFPGRFSGRQFSNSRSEMNVSTLELGDSALYLCASRSGETYNEQFFGPGTRLTVL.

The chain uses TRBV30 and TRBJ1-3; the D gene TCRdb calls, TRBD1, cannot be checked with no DNA. The CDR3 runs to 14 residues. Looked up from germline, CDR1 is GTSNPN and CDR2 is SVGIG (reference sequence). The CDR3 here is CACPGTGAGNTIYF.

V and J are TRBV3-1 and TRBJ2-4; as DNA is missing, the TRBD1 call by TCRdb cannot be tested. This CDR3 contains 15 residues. Germline CDR1 LGHDT, CDR2 YNNKEL (reference sequence). CDR3 region: CASPPKAVAKNIQYF.

The rearrangement joins TRBV19 to TRBJ1-1; TCRdb selects TRBD1, and the lack of DNA leaves this call unchecked. There are 16 residues in the CDR3. Germline assignment: CDR1 LNHDA and CDR2 SQIVND (reference sequence). This chain's CDR3 is CASSFGQNSMNTEAFF.

This rearrangement joins TRBV12-3 or TRBV12-4 to TRBJ2-3; TCRdb indicates TRBD1, and absent DNA this call remains unverified. This CDR3 comprises 13 residues. The CDR3 region is CASRPGRVNTQYF.

V gene TRBV6-2 or TRBV6-3 combines with J gene TRBJ1-4; absent DNA, TCRdb's TRBD1 call cannot be checked. CDR3 size: 17 residues. The germline V gene encodes CDR1 MNHEY and CDR2 SVGEGT. The CDR3 loop reads CASRRPGQGARNEKLFF.

The rearrangement joins TRBV4-3 to TRBJ2-1; the TCRdb call, TRBD2, lacks DNA for checking. This CDR3 spans 14 amino acids. In germline, CDR1 is LGHNA, CDR2 YSLEER. The CDR3 loop reads CASSQDREGLEQFF.

CDR3 in amino acids: CASSLAGEGNQPQHF. The chain links TRBV27 to TRBJ1-5; TCRdb selects TRBD1, and the lack of DNA leaves this call unchecked. Germline CDR1 reads MNHEY; CDR2 reads SMNVEV (reference sequence). The CDR3 is 15 residues long.

The rearrangement uses TRBV7-3 and TRBJ2-3; the TRBD2 assignment by TCRdb is unverifiable without DNA. Germline V lookup: CDR1 SGHTA, CDR2 FQGTGA. The CDR3 has 13 amino acids. Here the CDR3 reads CASSLREADTQYF.

J is TRBJ1-1 and V is TRBV28. CDR3 length: 12 amino acids. CDR1 MDHEN and CDR2 SYDVKM come from the germline V gene. The CDR3 is CASRLRQTEAFF.

The chain has TRBV6-1 and TRBJ2-1; with no DNA, the TCRdb D assignment of TRBD1 cannot be verified. The CDR3 has 17 residues. Germline CDR1 and CDR2: MNHNS and SASEGT. The CDR3 is CASSPTHAGPNGNEQFF.

The chain employs TRBV6-1 and TRBJ1-4; TCRdb selects TRBD1, and the lack of DNA leaves this call unchecked. The CDR3 spans 14 residues. Looked up from germline, CDR1 is MNHNS and CDR2 is SASEGT. CDR3 residues: CASRAGQGYEKLFF.

The chain uses TRBV10-3 and TRBJ2-7; TCRdb proposes TRBD1, but this gene call is untestable without DNA. The length of the CDR3 is 13 residues. CDR1 and CDR2 (germline): ENHRY, SYGVKD. CDR3 sequence: CAIRETGYVEQYF.

The chain couples TRBV6-5 to TRBJ2-5; TCRdb's D gene call, TRBD1, goes unchecked for lack of DNA. The CDR3 covers 13 residues. Germline V lookup: CDR1 MNHEY, CDR2 SVGAGI. The CDR3 sequence is CASSYSGAETQYF.

The chain links TRBV6-4 to TRBJ2-3; no DNA is available, so the TRBD2 call from TCRdb remains unchecked. Germline assignment: CDR1 MRHNA and CDR2 SNTAGT. This CDR3 has 15 residues. The CDR3 protein is CASSVGGGTADTQYF.

This sequence joins TRBV10-2 and TRBJ1-1. The CDR3 is 12 amino acids. Germline V gene lookup returns CDR1 WSHSY and CDR2 SAAADI. The CDR3 is CASRGMNTEAFF.

This CDR3 reads CATASGSTDTQYF. The gene calls are TRBV24-1 and TRBJ2-3; the D gene TCRdb calls, TRBD2, cannot be checked with no DNA. CDR3 length equals 13 residues. CDR1 and CDR2 (germline): KGHDR, SFDVKD.

The J gene is TRBJ1-2, the V gene TRBV14; as DNA is missing, the TRBD1 call by TCRdb cannot be tested. The germline V gene encodes CDR1 SGHDN and CDR2 FVKESK. This CDR3 has 14 amino acids. CDR3 amino acids: CASSRHREAGGYTF.